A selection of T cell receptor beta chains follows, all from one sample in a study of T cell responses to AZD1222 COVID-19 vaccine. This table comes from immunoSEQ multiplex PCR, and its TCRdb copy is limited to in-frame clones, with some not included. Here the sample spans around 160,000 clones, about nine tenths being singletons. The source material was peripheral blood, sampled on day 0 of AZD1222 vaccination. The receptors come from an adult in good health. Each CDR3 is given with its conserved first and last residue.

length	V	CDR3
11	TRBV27	CATVGGGGYTF
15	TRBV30	CAWSEGQFSGNTIYF
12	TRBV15	CATSRAANEQFF
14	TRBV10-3	CAISGTGINTEAFF
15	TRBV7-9	CASSSTVGPNTEAFF
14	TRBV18	CASSPPLGYTEAFF
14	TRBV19	CASSIQGGNTEAFF
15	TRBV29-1	CSVEVRGRDGDIQYF
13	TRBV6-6	CASNPRSNQPQHF
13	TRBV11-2	CASSPGTLGELFF
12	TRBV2	CASIQVSTEAFF
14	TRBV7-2	CASSPGWGGTEAFF
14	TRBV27	CASKGLGVRYEQYF
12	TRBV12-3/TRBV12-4	CASSYDPNIQYF
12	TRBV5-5	CASSLTGTEAFF
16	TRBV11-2	CASSPGGRGGNTEAFF
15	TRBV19	CASSTKGQLSGELFF
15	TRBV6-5	CASSPTSGNYNEQFF
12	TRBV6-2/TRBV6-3	CASSWWGTEAFF
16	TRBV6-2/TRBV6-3	CASSYGTGGSTDTQYF
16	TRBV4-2	CASSHAPGQGIYEQYF
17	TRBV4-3	CASSHLLGVQNTGELFF
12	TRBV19	CASSIWGTEAFF
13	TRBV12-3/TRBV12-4	CASSSGGLMSYTF
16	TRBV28	CAGSGGAVYSNQPQHF
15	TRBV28	CASSRGEARGETQYF
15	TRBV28	CASSLRSGIGQPQHF
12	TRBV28	CASSPSGNTIYF
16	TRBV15	CATSRYMGQGIDGYTF
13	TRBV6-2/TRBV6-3	CASSFSHRSGYTF
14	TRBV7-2	CASSLIGANYGYTF
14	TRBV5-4	CASRRDRGWETQYF
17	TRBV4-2	CASSQDRLAGGPETQYF
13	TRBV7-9	CASSSGGYSPLHF
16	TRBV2	CASSGVGRAGMETQYF